One T cell receptor beta chain is described in this entry. Its antigen remains unknown. The sample originates from a study of T cell repertoires in cytomegalovirus infection. Across the study: It was the public TCR beta signatures that indicated both CMV infection and matching HLA type.

Germline V CDR1 and CDR2: SEHNR, FQNEAQ (reference sequence). Trimming took 1 base from V and 6 from J; bases not matched to a gene: 4. The CDR3 totals 14 residues. Via MiXCR, TCRdb re-called the reads, giving one row per CDR3 protein. The table includes roughly 220,000 distinct CDR3 sequences, 35% to 40% detected once. Study findings and constraints: Dominating the ex vivo response were HLA-C-restricted CMV-specific TCR beta clonotypes.

This receptor was identified in a human donor in good health (CMV status not recorded). Some clones in this sample may be carry-over from other donors' samples. V and J are TRBV7-9 and TRBJ2-7; TRBD1 aligns across 9 bases. The sequenced sample was CD8+ T cells from cultured PBMCs, obtained from culture after CMV antigen stimulation. The CDR3 bases are TGTGCCAGCAGCTTAGTACAGGGGGCCTCCGAGCAGTACTTC. This translates into CASSLVQGASEQYF.